Following are 16 T cell receptor beta chains from one sample sequenced in a study of cytomegalovirus exposure and HLA in healthy donors. Use of 60 Vbeta and 13 Jbeta primers characterized the PCR. Sequenced by immunoSEQ multiplex PCR; TCRdb stores in-frame clones only, minus some. The data contain some 60,000 clones, roughly 87% of them singletons. Sample: PBMCs. These TCRs come from a female donor in good health and CMV-seronegative.

The chain has TRBV7-6 and TRBJ1-4, with 7 nucleotides matching TRBD1. The CDR3 consists of 17 residues. The germline CDR1 and CDR2 sequences are SGHVS and FNYEAQ. J lost 4 bases, V lost 4 bases, and 12 bases had no gene match. CDR3 DNA sequence: TGTGCCAGCAGCTCCTTAAGACAGGGAACCTTTAATGAAAAACTGTTTTTT. Protein product: CASSSLRQGTFNEKLFF.

This chain links TRBV4-2 with TRBJ2-7, with 10 bases that match TRBD2. In germline, CDR1 is LGHNA, CDR2 YNFKEQ. The CDR3 runs to 15 residues. The V gene end was trimmed by 4 bases and the J gene end by 4 bases; junction bases not matched to a gene: 7. The CDR3 DNA reads TGTGCCAGCAGCCTGTTCGGTAGCGGGAGGTACGAGCAGTACTTC. Translating gives CASSLFGSGRYEQYF.

The CDR3 loop is CASSVGPGRGHSYGYTF. CDR3 DNA: TGTGCCAGCAGCGTCGGGCCCGGGAGGGGGCATAGCTATGGCTACACCTTC. The chain links TRBV9 to TRBJ1-2; 7 positions agree with TRBD1. The CDR3 is made up of 17 amino acids. Unmatched junction bases numbered 14, after V lost 2 bases and J lost 4 bases. In germline, CDR1 is SGDLS, CDR2 YYNGEE.

This chain links TRBV18 with TRBJ2-7, with 10 bases identical to TRBD1. CDR3 length equals 13 residues. Unmatched junction bases numbered 6, after V lost 6 bases and J lost 7 bases. Germline CDR1 is KGHSH and CDR2 is LQKENI. The CDR3 DNA reads TGTGCCAGCTCGTTGACAGGGGGCAGTGAGCAGTACTTC. This translates into CASSLTGGSEQYF.

The chain uses TRBV19 and TRBJ2-7, with 8 bases that match TRBD2. Trimming cost V 5 bases and J 1 base; bases outside gene matches: 7. The CDR3 is 15 residues long. The germline V gene encodes CDR1 LNHDA and CDR2 SQIVND (reference sequence). The CDR3 region has the DNA TGTGCCAGTAGTTTCGAAAGCGGGAGTTCCTACGAGCAGTACTTC. It specifies CASSFESGSSYEQYF.

The chain is built from TRBV27 and TRBJ2-7; TRBD2 agrees at 7 bases. Germline V gene lookup returns CDR1 MNHEY and CDR2 SMNVEV (reference sequence). The CDR3 is made up of 14 amino acids. V lost 8 bases and J lost 2; bases outside the gene matches: 9. In nucleotides, the CDR3 is TGTGCCAGCCCTGCGACTAGCCCCACCTACGAGCAGTACTTC. Protein sequence: CASPATSPTYEQYF.

The V call is TRBV5-1, the J call TRBJ2-7; D is undetermined. V was cut by 4 bases and J by 3 bases, with 2 bases left in between. This CDR3 is built from 10 residues. CDR1 SGHRS and CDR2 YFSETQ come from the germline V gene. The CDR3 nucleotides read TGCGCCAGCAGCCACTACGAGCAGTACTTC. Encoded protein: CASSHYEQYF.

The chain combines TRBV4-2 with TRBJ1-5, with a weak D call TRBD1 (6 bases). Germline V lookup: CDR1 LGHNA, CDR2 YNFKEQ. The germline V and J ends were trimmed by 0 bases and 0 bases, with 21 bases remaining between them. The CDR3 runs to 20 residues. DNA of the CDR3: TGTGCCAGCAGCCAAGACACCACCTCCGGGACAACTAATAGCAATCAGCCCCAGCATTTT. As protein: CASSQDTTSGTTNSNQPQHF.

V usage is TRBV7-2 and J usage is TRBJ2-7; D unclear. Trimming took 5 bases from V and 0 from J, leaving 8 bases between them. CDR3 length equals 13 residues. The germline V gene encodes CDR1 SGHTA and CDR2 FQGNSA. The CDR3 is CASSPFVSYEQYF. The DNA for the CDR3 is TGTGCCAGCAGCCCCTTTGTCTCCTACGAGCAGTACTTC.

The CDR3 nucleotides are TGTGCCAGCAGTCGGACTAGCGTTTACTACGAGCAGTACTTC. As protein: CASSRTSVYYEQYF. V is TRBV28 and J is TRBJ2-7, with 9 nucleotides matching TRBD2. There are 14 residues in the CDR3. Trimming removed 5 bases from V and 3 bases from J; junction bases left unmatched: 5. Germline V gives CDR1 MDHEN, CDR2 SYDVKM.

The V and J genes are TRBV7-8 and TRBJ2-7; 9 bases are a match to TRBD2. V shed 5 bases, J shed 0 bases, and the junction held 8 bases outside the gene matches. The CDR3 spans 16 residues. Germline-derived CDR1 and CDR2 are SGHVS and FQNEAQ. CDR3 DNA: TGTGCCAGCAGCGACACTGGGACTAGCAGCTCCTACGAGCAGTACTTC. Its protein product is CASSDTGTSSSYEQYF.

The rearrangement links TRBV9 to TRBJ2-7, with D possibly TRBD1 on 6 matching bases. V was pared by 0 bases and J by 2 bases, with 9 bases between. This CDR3 is 14 amino acids long. Germline values: CDR1 SGDLS, CDR2 YYNGEE. CDR3 DNA: TGTGCCAGCAGCGTAGGCAGGGGCACCTACGAGCAGTACTTC. Amino acid sequence: CASSVGRGTYEQYF.

The genes are TRBV7-9 and TRBJ2-3; D perhaps matches TRBD2 (5 bases). In germline, CDR1 is SEHNR, CDR2 FQNEAQ (reference sequence). The ends were cut back, 9 bases at V and 0 bases at J, with 16 bases in the middle. The CDR3 extends over 15 amino acids. In DNA form, the CDR3 reads TGTGCCAGGTCCGTAGGGCGGACTAGCACAGATACGCAGTATTTT. Translating it yields CARSVGRTSTDTQYF.

The J gene is TRBJ2-7, the V gene TRBV6-5, with 8 bases aligning to TRBD1. The CDR3 consists of 15 residues. Germline CDR1 is MNHEY and CDR2 is SVGAGI. The J segment lost 1 base and the V segment lost 6 bases, leaving 8 bases of the junction unmatched. CDR3 loop: CASRPPGQVSYEQYF. CDR3 DNA sequence: TGTGCCAGCAGACCCCCGGGACAGGTTTCCTACGAGCAGTACTTC.

The chain combines TRBV7-9 with TRBJ2-2; 8 nucleotides match TRBD1. The J segment lost 0 bases and the V segment lost 5 bases, leaving 5 bases of the junction unmatched. Germline V lookup: CDR1 SEHNR, CDR2 FQNEAQ (reference sequence). This CDR3 comprises 16 residues. The CDR3 DNA follows: TGTGCCAGCAGCGCGAGACAGGGGACGAACACCGGGGAGCTGTTTTTT. This gives the protein CASSARQGTNTGELFF.

This clone came up once. The chain combines TRBV7-6 with TRBJ1-5, with D unclear. Germline V gene sequence: CDR1 SGHVS, CDR2 FNYEAQ. V lost 1 base and J 1 base, leaving 8 bases between the germline ends. This CDR3 is built from 15 residues. CDR3 sequence (DNA): TGTGCCAGCAGCTTAGGTCCAGTGAGCAATCAGCCCCAGCATTTT. Translating it yields CASSLGPVSNQPQHF. Full variable domain (outside the CDR3, taken from reference TRBV7-6 and TRBJ1-5): GAGVSQSPRYKVTKRGQDVALRCDPISGHVSLYWYRQALGQGPEFLTYFNYEAQQDKSGLPNDRFSAERPEGSISTLTIQRTEQRDSAMYRCASSLGPVSNQPQHFGDGTRLSIL.